What follows describes a single T cell receptor beta chain. Its target is unknown. This entry belongs to a study of cytomegalovirus exposure and HLA in healthy donors. Study results and limitations: Association of around 17,000 TCR beta sequences with HLA alleles was found at 0.05 false discovery rate in a later analysis. There was a cluster of highly shared sequence variants that was likely a sequencing artifact.

This PCR relied on a set of 60 Vbeta primers and 13 Jbeta primers. Some clones are missing from TCRdb's copy, which holds only in-frame ones; the method was immunoSEQ multiplex PCR. The sample comprises 170,000 or so clones, around 80% of which are singletons, and 1% rests with the top ten. Trimming cost V 2 bases and J 5 bases; bases outside gene matches: 1. The germline V gene encodes CDR1 SGHRS and CDR2 YFSETQ. This CDR3 contains 14 residues. The gene calls are TRBV5-1 and TRBJ2-7, with 13 bases lining up with TRBD2. The receptor's source is a woman in her forties or fifties in good health and CMV-seropositive. Source material: PBMCs. The CDR3 sequence: CASSLLAGGDEQYF. The CDR3 region has the DNA TGCGCCAGCAGCTTACTAGCGGGGGGGGACGAGCAGTACTTC.